Reported below is one T cell receptor (beta chain). RNA transcripts were the template for amplifying TCR beta CDR3 regions. The study used the HTBI primer set for a first-round RT-PCR of the TCR CDR3. TCRdb processed the multiplex PCR reads anew with MiXCR; each CDR3 protein has one entry. This sample has nearly 250,000 distinct CDR3 sequences, with approximately 25% found just once. These data belong to a study of T cells in Graves' hyperthyroidism and ophthalmopathy. V was clipped by 4 bases and J by 10 bases, with 11 bases between them. Germline V gives CDR1 MNHEY, CDR2 SVGEGT. This CDR3 region has 13 residues.

The gene calls are TRBV6-2 or TRBV6-3 and TRBJ1-6; perhaps TRBD1 as D (5 bases). Source material: blood. The receptor's source is a woman aged 40 to 49 with Graves' ophthalmopathy. The DNA of the CDR3 is TGTGCCAGCAGTTCCACCAGGGAGTCACCCCTCCACTTT. It specifies CASSSTRESPLHF.